This TCR beta chain was captured in a study of blood T cell repertoires in COVID-19. Study summary: Samples of COVID-19 (acute and convalescent) were obtained from the United States, Italy and Spain. PBMCs, B-cell-depleted T cells, or T cells provided the cDNA or gDNA that made up the material.

Authors' processing steps: Amplified reference gene primers provided the basis for estimating nucleated cell counts. The method was immunoSEQ multiplex PCR; TCRdb's version includes in-frame clones alone and lacks a portion of them. D and trimming come from the DNA, and the V and J calls and clone size come from that table. The data contain approximately 60,000 clones, 87% of them singletons. The CDR3 consists of 15 residues. The V and J ends lost 10 bases and 5 bases respectively, with 23 bases between them. In germline, CDR1 is MNHEY, CDR2 SMNVEV (reference sequence). Patients at the Seattle site were enrolled during active infection and followed longitudinally.

The chain combines TRBV27 with TRBJ2-5; D may be TRBD2 (5 bases). The material sequenced was peripheral blood. The receptor's source is a woman of 80 years or more with COVID-19, enrolled during active disease. CDR3 amino acids: CATLPSGGGGETQYF. Here the CDR3 DNA reads TGTGCCACCTTACCCTCGGGCGGTGGCGGGGAGACCCAGTACTTC.